The 32 T cell receptor beta chains listed next were all sequenced from one sample in a study of early T cells in non-severe SARS-CoV-2 infection (dated by TCRdb to about 2021). The library relied on 5' RACE. TCRdb records NextSeq 500 as the sequencer. The public sequencing data were trimmed at Q25 with fastp and processed into clonotypes with MiXCR by TCRdb, which kept only in-frame beta chains. Rows are unified per CDR3 protein, each entry keeping the most common DNA and genes. The sample data list approximately 100,000 distinct CDR3 sequences, and 12% to 15% of these were observed just once. Of the sample, 6.1% falls within the top ten clones. Sequenced input: whole blood. The receptors originated from an adult who was a healthcare worker with PCR-confirmed SARS-CoV-2 infection or an uninfected control (not recorded which).

As for this clonotype: Given the absence of the conserved phenylalanine or tryptophan at the CDR3 end, a read error is likely. The DNA is omitted, as the CDR3 cannot be located on it reliably, and the CDR3 follows TCRdb's listing. V and J are TRBV23-1 and TRBJ1-4. TRBV23-1 is an ORF; its function is uncertain. 10 amino acids form the CDR3, both terminal residues included. The CDR3 here is CASSPRELSI.

Ten or more counts support this clonotype. The gene calls are TRBV20-1 and TRBJ1-2; D gene unclear. CDR3 length equals 11 residues. The V end was cut by 6 bases, the J end by 4 bases, with 9 bases between. From germline, CDR1 is DFQATT and CDR2 SNEGSKA (reference sequence). Here the CDR3 reads CSAPRGYGYTF. CDR3 DNA sequence: TGCAGTGCGCCCCGGGGCTATGGCTACACCTTC.

At least ten counts were recorded for this clonotype. The chain couples TRBV4-3 to TRBJ2-7, with a weak D call TRBD2 (6 bases). V lost 1 base to trimming and J lost 3 bases, with 10 bases between them. Germline V lookup: CDR1 LGHNA, CDR2 YSLEER. The CDR3 totals 14 residues. CDR3 in amino acids: CASSQVSGVYEQYF. DNA for the CDR3: TGCGCCAGCAGCCAAGTATCGGGGGTCTACGAGCAGTACTTC.

The chain is built from TRBV6-7 and TRBJ1-4; the match to TRBD1 covers 7 bases. TRBV6-7 is an open reading frame whose function is uncertain. The CDR3 is made up of 18 amino acids. Trimming cost V 0 bases and J 0 bases; bases outside gene matches: 7. The CDR3 DNA follows: TGTGCCAGCAGTTACTCCGGGACAGAGGTCGCAACTAATGAAAAACTGTTTTTT. Its protein is CASSYSGTEVATNEKLFF.

This clonotype showed up just a few times. This rearrangement joins TRBV27 to TRBJ2-7, with D unclear. The germline CDR1 and CDR2 sequences are MNHEY and SMNVEV (reference sequence). Trimming removed 5 bases from V and 2 bases from J, with 13 bases in between. The CDR3 contains 14 residues. CDR3: CASSPPDTPYEQYF. The CDR3 bases are TGTGCCAGCAGTCCACCTGATACACCCTACGAGCAGTACTTC.

The rearrangement links TRBV12-3 or TRBV12-4 to TRBJ2-5; 9 bases match TRBD1. After removal of 7 bases from V and 4 bases from J, the junction contained 4 bases not matched to a gene. The CDR3 contains 13 residues. CDR3 sequence (DNA): TGTGCCAGCAAGACAGGGGGATTAGAGACCCAGTACTTC. It codes for CASKTGGLETQYF.

The chain has TRBV10-3 and TRBJ2-1; 8 bases line up with TRBD2. J was trimmed by 0 bases and V by 6 bases; bases with no gene match: 4. CDR1 ENHRY and CDR2 SYGVKD come from the germline V gene. This CDR3 region has 15 residues. This CDR3 is CAISTSGSSYNEQFF. CDR3 bases: TGTGCCATCAGCACCAGCGGGAGCTCCTACAATGAGCAGTTCTTC.

The chain carries TRBV20-1 and TRBJ2-1; TRBD1 aligns across 9 bases. This CDR3 has 11 amino acids. Germline CDR1 reads DFQATT; CDR2 reads SNEGSKA (reference sequence). The junction had 7 bases not matched to a gene; V was cut back by 4 bases and J by 15 bases. CDR3 protein: CSAKPGQGSFF. Here the CDR3 DNA reads TGCAGTGCTAAACCGGGACAGGGATCGTTCTTC.

The chain joins TRBV18 to TRBJ2-7, with 10 bases that match TRBD1. Per germline, CDR1 KGHSH and CDR2 LQKENI. Trimming took 6 bases from V and 8 from J; bases not matched to a gene: 7. The CDR3 totals 13 residues. CDR3 bases: TGTGCCAGCTCCGGAGGACAGGGGGAAAAGCAGTACTTC. The encoded protein is CASSGGQGEKQYF.

This clonotype has a handful of counts. The chain has TRBV20-1 and TRBJ2-7; D is possibly TRBD1 (6 bases). The germline gives CDR1 DFQATT, CDR2 SNEGSKA (reference sequence). V shed 6 bases and J shed 1 base, with 16 bases lying between them. This CDR3 is 14 amino acids long. CDR3 region: CSASTGIISYEQYF. CDR3 DNA: TGCAGTGCAAGCACAGGGATTATATCCTACGAGCAGTACTTC.

This clonotype was detected a few times. The chain employs TRBV20-1 and TRBJ1-4; D may be TRBD1 (5 bases). V dropped 6 bases and J dropped 3 bases, with 8 bases sitting between them. The CDR3 has 12 amino acids. Germline assignment: CDR1 DFQATT and CDR2 SNEGSKA (reference sequence). The CDR3 here is CSAEGPNEKLFF. CDR3 sequence (DNA): TGCAGTGCGGAGGGGCCTAATGAAAAACTGTTTTTT.

This clonotype appeared many times. The J gene is TRBJ2-2, the V gene TRBV11-2; D is ambiguous. The CDR3 extends over 14 amino acids. The V end lost 8 bases, the J end lost 5 bases, and 15 bases lay between the germline ends. The germline V gene encodes CDR1 SGHAT and CDR2 FQNNGV. The CDR3 DNA sequence: TGTGCCAGCTCAAATTTCAGAGCAACCGGGGAGCTGTTTTTT. Its protein is CASSNFRATGELFF.

This rearrangement joins TRBV20-1 to TRBJ2-7; 10 nucleotides align to TRBD2. From germline, CDR1 is DFQATT and CDR2 SNEGSKA (reference sequence). The CDR3 spans 12 residues. The ends lost 6 bases at V and 2 bases at J; junction bases unmatched: 1. The DNA for the CDR3 is TGCAGTGCGCTAGCGGGAGCCTACGAGCAGTACTTC. This codes for CSALAGAYEQYF.

The rearrangement joins TRBV12-3 or TRBV12-4 to TRBJ2-4, with D perhaps TRBD2 (5 bases). The ends were cut back, 5 bases at V and 7 bases at J, with 9 bases in the middle. This CDR3 has 12 amino acids. CDR3 protein: CASSRGLNIQYF. The CDR3 nucleotides are TGTGCCAGCAGTCGCGGGCTTAACATTCAGTACTTC.

This clonotype was picked up a small number of times. V and J are TRBV19 and TRBJ1-1; TRBD1 is a possible D gene (6 bases). The V and J ends lost 7 bases and 7 bases respectively, with 19 bases between them. This CDR3 region has 14 residues. CDR1 is LNHDA, CDR2 SQIVND, per germline (reference sequence). The DNA for the CDR3 is TGTGCCAGTACCCCCGGGGGGGGCATCTTTGAAGCTTTCTTT. Translation: CASTPGGGIFEAFF.

The sample holds a few counts of this clonotype. The rearrangement uses TRBV3-1 and TRBJ1-1; no clear D gene. Germline-derived CDR1 and CDR2 are LGHDT and YNNKEL (reference sequence). The CDR3 length is 15 residues. Trimming shortened V by 0 bases and J by 1 base, and 9 bases separated the two germline ends. The CDR3 DNA reads TGTGCCAGCAGCCAAGAGATGGTCCGGAACACTGAAGCTTTCTTT. It is translated as CASSQEMVRNTEAFF.

This clonotype has a count of ten or more. The chain has TRBV18 and TRBJ2-2, with D perhaps matching TRBD2 (5 bases). The length of the CDR3 is 15 residues. Between the trimmed V and J ends, which lost 3 bases and 3 bases, there was a span of 11 bases. Germline CDR1 is KGHSH and CDR2 is LQKENI. The CDR3 coding sequence is TGTGCCAGCTCACCCTCCTGGACTGACACCGGGGAGCTGTTTTTT. It specifies CASSPSWTDTGELFF.

The genes are TRBV29-1 and TRBJ2-1; D is unclear. Germline values: CDR1 SQVTM, CDR2 ANQGSEA. The CDR3 length is 13 residues. With 6 bases removed from V and 4 bases from J, the gap between germline ends came to 13 bases. This CDR3 reads CSVGKALYNEQFF. CDR3 nucleotide sequence: TGCAGCGTGGGGAAGGCACTTTACAATGAGCAGTTCTTC.

This clonotype was seen at least ten times. This chain uses TRBV24-1 with TRBJ2-7; a possible D gene is TRBD1 (7 bases). Germline lookup yields CDR1 KGHDR and CDR2 SFDVKD. This CDR3 comprises 15 residues. V gave up 4 bases and J gave up 6 bases, with 18 bases separating them. Here the CDR3 DNA reads TGTGCCACCAGTGAGCAGGGGGGCTCCTCTGGCGAGCAGTACTTC. Translated: CATSEQGGSSGEQYF.

The chain recombines TRBV12-5 with TRBJ1-3, with 10 bases lining up with TRBD1. CDR3 length: 14 amino acids. Trimming at V came to 7 bases and at J to 6 bases, leaving 6 bases not matched to a gene. Germline V gene data show CDR1 as LGHNT and CDR2 as FRNRAP. The chain's CDR3 is CASARQGAENTIYF. As DNA, the CDR3 is TGTGCTAGTGCCCGACAGGGGGCTGAAAACACCATATATTTT.

This clonotype was counted a few times. The rearrangement uses TRBV6-6 and TRBJ1-1; TRBD1 matches 8 bases. Germline-derived CDR1 and CDR2 are MNHNY and SVGAGI (reference sequence). The CDR3 sequence is 16 residues long. V gave up 6 bases and J gave up 3 bases; unmatched junction bases: 12. CDR3 loop: CASSRGARGPDTEAFF. The DNA of the CDR3 is TGTGCCAGCAGCCGCGGGGCCAGGGGGCCGGACACTGAAGCTTTCTTT.

In its sample, this clonotype was seen many times. This chain uses TRBV29-1 with TRBJ1-3, with 7 bases fitting TRBD1. V shed 3 bases and J 1 base; nucleotides not matched to a gene: 3. The CDR3 loop spans 14 amino acids. Germline lookup yields CDR1 SQVTM and CDR2 ANQGSEA. CDR3 protein: CSVDTTGSGNTIYF. DNA for the CDR3: TGCAGCGTTGATACGACAGGGTCTGGAAACACCATATATTTT.

This clonotype has just a few counts. The chain carries TRBV7-2 and TRBJ1-2; D unclear. Germline assignment: CDR1 SGHTA and CDR2 FQGNSA. This CDR3 is 15 amino acids long. V was cut by 4 bases and J by 1 base, with 13 bases left in between. The CDR3 region is CASSWSPGRNYGYTF. The CDR3 bases are TGTGCCAGCAGCTGGTCACCAGGCCGTAACTATGGCTACACCTTC.

A few counts support this clonotype. The V and J genes are TRBV12-3 or TRBV12-4 and TRBJ2-1; 7 bases align to TRBD1. The CDR3 contains 14 residues. Trimming removed 5 bases from V and 12 bases from J; junction bases left unmatched: 13. CDR3 region: CASSLRDSPTGQFF. The DNA for the CDR3 is TGTGCCAGCAGTCTTAGGGACAGCCCAACAGGGCAGTTCTTC.

The chain uses TRBV4-3 and TRBJ2-1; 15 nucleotides agree with TRBD2. Germline V gene sequence: CDR1 LGHNA, CDR2 YSLEER. Trimming took 8 bases from V and 8 from J; bases not matched to a gene: 4. This CDR3 contains 14 residues. For the CDR3, the DNA is TGCGCCAGCGGACTAGCGGGGGGGCCGCATGAGCAGTTCTTC. This translates into CASGLAGGPHEQFF.

This clonotype was detected ten times or more. The V and J genes are TRBV10-1 and TRBJ2-1, with D uncertain. Germline CDR1 reads WNHNN; CDR2 reads SYGVQD (reference sequence). V shed 3 bases and J shed 0 bases, with 9 bases lying between them. This CDR3 comprises 15 residues. CDR3 loop: CASSEVSSSYNEQFF. The CDR3 nucleotides read TGCGCCAGCAGTGAAGTATCAAGCTCCTACAATGAGCAGTTCTTC.

This clonotype was counted only a few times. The rearrangement links TRBV6-6 to TRBJ1-2; 7 positions agree with TRBD1. Germline V gene lookup returns CDR1 MNHNY and CDR2 SVGAGI (reference sequence). Trimming at V came to 7 bases and at J to 3 bases, leaving 11 bases not matched to a gene. CDR3 length: 15 residues. The CDR3 region has the DNA TGTGCCAGCATTTTCCAGGGGGAAGAAGACTATGGCTACACCTTC. Encoded protein: CASIFQGEEDYGYTF.

The CDR3 is CASSQDPRGTTDTQYF. CDR3 DNA sequence: TGTGCCAGCAGCCAAGACCCCCGGGGGACCACAGATACGCAGTATTTT. V and J are TRBV4-2 and TRBJ2-3, with TRBD2 as a possible D gene (6 bases). Looked up from germline, CDR1 is LGHNA and CDR2 is YNFKEQ. This CDR3 comprises 16 residues. Trimming stripped 0 bases from V and 2 bases from J, with 12 bases between.

This chain connects TRBV6-2 or TRBV6-3 to TRBJ2-7; no clear D. Germline V lookup: CDR1 MNHEY, CDR2 SVGEGT. V gave up 5 bases and J gave up 6 bases, with 8 bases separating them. CDR3 length: 11 residues. This CDR3 reads CASSPPGEQYF. The CDR3 DNA reads as TGTGCCAGCAGTCCCCCGGGCGAGCAGTACTTC.

This clonotype was found many times. The chain has TRBV7-2 and TRBJ1-6; TRBD1 aligns across 9 bases. With 4 bases clipped from V and 7 bases from J, the junction kept 5 bases outside the gene matches. This CDR3 comprises 15 residues. The V gene's germline CDR1 is SGHTA and CDR2 FQGNSA. Here the CDR3 reads CASSSRGQGNSPLHF. The DNA of the CDR3 is TGTGCCAGCAGCTCAAGAGGACAGGGGAATTCACCCCTCCACTTT.

This clonotype has a handful of counts. The CDR3 is CSVERAEGEKLFF. Here the CDR3 DNA reads TGCAGCGTTGAGCGGGCGGAGGGCGAAAAACTGTTTTTT. This chain links TRBV29-1 with TRBJ1-4, with no clear D. The CDR3 covers 13 residues. V lost 3 bases to trimming and J lost 8 bases, with 13 bases between them. Germline-derived CDR1 and CDR2 are SQVTM and ANQGSEA. Full variable domain (missing parts from reference TRBV29-1 and TRBJ1-4): SAVISQKPSRDICQRGTSLTIQCQVDSQVTMMFWYRQQPGQSLTLIATANQGSEATYESGFVIDKFPISRPNLTFSTLTVSNMSPEDSSIYLCSVERAEGEKLFFGSGTQLSVL.

This clonotype was seen a few times. The chain couples TRBV11-3 to TRBJ2-3; 15 bases agree with TRBD2. The CDR3 is 17 amino acids. Trimming at V came to 4 bases and at J to 6 bases, leaving 8 bases not matched to a gene. Germline CDR1 is SGHNT and CDR2 is YENEEA. The CDR3 here is CASSYSGTSGGHDTQYF. The CDR3 bases are TGTGCCAGCAGCTATTCCGGGACTAGCGGGGGGCACGATACGCAGTATTTT.